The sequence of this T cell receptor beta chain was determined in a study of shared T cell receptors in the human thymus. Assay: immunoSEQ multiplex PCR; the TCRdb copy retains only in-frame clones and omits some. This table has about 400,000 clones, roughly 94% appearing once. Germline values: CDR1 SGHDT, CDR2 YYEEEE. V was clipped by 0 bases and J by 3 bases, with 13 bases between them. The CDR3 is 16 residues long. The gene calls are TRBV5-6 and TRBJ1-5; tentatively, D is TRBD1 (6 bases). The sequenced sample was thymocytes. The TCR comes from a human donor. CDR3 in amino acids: CASSLGRGFNNQPQHF. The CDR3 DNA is TGTGCCAGCAGCTTGGGAAGGGGGTTTAACAATCAGCCCCAGCATTTT.